These 10 T cell receptor beta chains were sequenced from one sample in a study of cytomegalovirus exposure and HLA in healthy donors. The PCR had 60 Vbeta and 13 Jbeta primers. Clones were sequenced by immunoSEQ multiplex PCR, and TCRdb holds only the in-frame ones, with some missing. There are tens of thousands of clones in the sample; nearly 80% occur only once, and over 7% lies in the top ten. Sequenced: PBMCs. These receptors were obtained from a woman in her thirties or forties in good health and CMV-seropositive.

V usage is TRBV5-1 and J usage is TRBJ1-2; tentatively, D is TRBD1 (6 bases). The CDR3 runs 14 residues. Trimming removed 0 bases at V and 5 bases at J, with 11 bases between. Germline V gene sequence: CDR1 SGHRS, CDR2 YFSETQ. The CDR3 DNA reads as TGCGCCAGCAGCTTGGAGGGACACCCTTATGGCTACACCTTC. Its protein is CASSLEGHPYGYTF.

This chain connects TRBV19 to TRBJ2-2; D remains ambiguous. The CDR3 consists of 14 residues. The V end lost 6 bases, the J end lost 1 base, and 9 bases lay between the germline ends. Germline V gene lookup returns CDR1 LNHDA and CDR2 SQIVND (reference sequence). The CDR3 protein is CASRLIRNTGELFF. Written as DNA, the CDR3 is TGTGCCAGTAGATTGATCAGGAACACCGGGGAGCTGTTTTTT. The full variable domain, with the rest looked up from reference TRBV19 and TRBJ2-2, is DGGITQSPKYLFRKEGQNVTLSCEQNLNHDAMYWYRQDPGQGLRLIYYSQIVNDFQKGDIAEGYSVSREKKESFPLTVTSAQKNPTAFYLCASRLIRNTGELFFGEGSRLTVL.

The chain couples TRBV28 to TRBJ2-7; 7 nucleotides match TRBD1. The CDR3 sequence is 13 residues long. Germline trimming cut 2 bases from V and 9 bases from J; bases unmatched to any gene: 7. In germline, CDR1 is MDHEN, CDR2 SYDVKM. This CDR3 reads CASSLPGGVGQYF. The CDR3 DNA reads as TGTGCCAGCAGTTTACCAGGGGGTGTTGGGCAGTACTTC.

V gene TRBV19 combines with J gene TRBJ2-2; the D gene is possibly TRBD2 (5 bases). Germline V gene sequence: CDR1 LNHDA, CDR2 SQIVND (reference sequence). V was clipped by 1 base and J by 4 bases, with 10 bases between them. The CDR3 contains 15 residues. CDR3 in DNA: TGTGCCAGTAGTATAGGAGGGCGTCGCACCGGGGAGCTGTTTTTT. It specifies CASSIGGRRTGELFF.

The V and J genes are TRBV5-1 and TRBJ1-1; 7 bases align to TRBD1. The germline V gene has CDR1 SGHRS and CDR2 YFSETQ. This CDR3 region has 14 residues. Losses at the gene ends were 2 bases for V and 5 bases for J; bases not matched to a gene: 6. DNA for the CDR3: TGCGCCAGCAGCTTTTCGGGACAGAGAACTGAAGCTTTCTTT. Translated: CASSFSGQRTEAFF.

V and J are TRBV6-5 and TRBJ2-5; 15 bases line up with TRBD2. The V and J ends lost 5 bases and 4 bases, in that order; junction bases with no gene match: 2. This CDR3 region has 15 residues. In germline, CDR1 is MNHEY, CDR2 SVGAGI. CDR3 region: CASSGLAGGPETQYF. CDR3 nucleotides: TGTGCCAGCAGTGGACTAGCGGGGGGGCCAGAGACCCAGTACTTC.

The chain is built from TRBV5-4 and TRBJ1-1; perhaps TRBD1 as D (5 bases). The ends were cut back, 4 bases at V and 6 bases at J, with 22 bases in the middle. The CDR3 contains 16 residues. CDR1 and CDR2 from the germline V gene are SGHNT and YYREEE (reference sequence). The CDR3 bases are TGTGCCAGCAGCCCGGTCTCGGGGGGGAGCTGGGCTGAAGCTTTCTTT. Its protein is CASSPVSGGSWAEAFF.

This sequence joins TRBV6-6 and TRBJ1-2, with 8 positions matching TRBD1. J was trimmed by 6 bases and V by 7 bases; bases with no gene match: 4. The CDR3 runs to 12 residues. Germline V CDR1 and CDR2: MNHNY, SVGAGI (reference sequence). Written as DNA, the CDR3 is TGTGCCAGCACCAAGGACAGGGATGGCTACACCTTC. This gives the protein CASTKDRDGYTF.

The rearrangement uses TRBV19 and TRBJ1-2; the D gene is possibly TRBD1 (6 bases). The V gene lost 9 bases and the J gene lost 8 bases, with 19 bases spanning the gap. The germline gives CDR1 LNHDA, CDR2 SQIVND (reference sequence). CDR3 size: 13 residues. As DNA, the CDR3 is TGTGCCAGCTTCACGAGCAGGGGTTCGGGCTACACCTTC. Protein product: CASFTSRGSGYTF.

The chain joins TRBV2 to TRBJ2-6, with a weak D call TRBD2 (5 bases). The CDR3 is made up of 14 amino acids. CDR1 is SNHLY, CDR2 FYNNEI, per germline. Trimming cost V 2 bases and J 11 bases, with 13 bases left between them. CDR3 sequence reads: CASSERGFSDVLTF. The DNA of the CDR3 is TGTGCCAGCAGTGAACGGGGATTTAGCGACGTCCTGACTTTC.